One TCR beta chain is described in this entry. Its antigen remains unknown. With 60 Vbeta and 13 Jbeta primers, the PCR was carried out. Profiling relied on immunoSEQ multiplex PCR, and the TCRdb table lists in-frame clones only, not all of them. Of 150,000 to 200,000 clones listed, approximately 80% were seen once; the top ten hold around 2.1%. This sample was included in a study of cytomegalovirus exposure and HLA in healthy donors. Whole-study findings and limits: When analyzed later, the rates of TCR association showed variation by HLA locus, with DRB1 the most and HLA-C the fewest.

This CDR3 comprises 18 residues. The trim removed 7 bases at V and 0 bases at J, leaving 8 bases unmatched. Per germline, CDR1 MNHEY and CDR2 SMNVEV (reference sequence). V usage is TRBV27 and J usage is TRBJ2-2, with 13 bases lining up with TRBD2. The TCR was taken from a woman aged 18-29 years in good health and CMV-seropositive. Sequences were obtained from PBMCs. The CDR3 nucleotides read TGTGCCAGCACGGCACTAGCGGGGGGGGGTACGAACACCGGGGAGCTGTTTTTT. Its protein is CASTALAGGGTNTGELFF.